This T cell receptor (beta chain) comes out of a study of Tregs in tolerant kidney transplant recipients. This clone was seen once. Libraries were prepared by immunoSEQ multiplex PCR; TCRdb keeps only in-frame clonotypes and omits some of them. The sample contains 68,000 or so clones, 80% to 85% of which appear only once. V gave up 2 bases and J gave up 8 bases; unmatched junction bases: 6. Germline V gene sequence: CDR1 SGHNT, CDR2 YYREEE (reference sequence). This CDR3 has 15 residues. The genes are TRBV5-4 and TRBJ2-1, with 11 bases matching TRBD1. Sequencing was carried out using CD4+ T cells from blood. This receptor was identified in a human donor in good health. CDR3 DNA sequence: TGTGCCAGCAGCTTTAGGGACAGGGGGTTTCATGAGCAGTTCTTC. Amino acids: CASSFRDRGFHEQFF. The full variable domain, in which reference TRBV5-4 and TRBJ2-1 provide the parts outside the CDR3, is ETGVTQSPTHLIKTRGQQVTLRCSSQSGHNTVSWYQQALGQGPQFIFQYYREEENGRGNFPPRFSGLQFPNYSSELNVNALELDDSALYLCASSFRDRGFHEQFFGPGTRLTVL.